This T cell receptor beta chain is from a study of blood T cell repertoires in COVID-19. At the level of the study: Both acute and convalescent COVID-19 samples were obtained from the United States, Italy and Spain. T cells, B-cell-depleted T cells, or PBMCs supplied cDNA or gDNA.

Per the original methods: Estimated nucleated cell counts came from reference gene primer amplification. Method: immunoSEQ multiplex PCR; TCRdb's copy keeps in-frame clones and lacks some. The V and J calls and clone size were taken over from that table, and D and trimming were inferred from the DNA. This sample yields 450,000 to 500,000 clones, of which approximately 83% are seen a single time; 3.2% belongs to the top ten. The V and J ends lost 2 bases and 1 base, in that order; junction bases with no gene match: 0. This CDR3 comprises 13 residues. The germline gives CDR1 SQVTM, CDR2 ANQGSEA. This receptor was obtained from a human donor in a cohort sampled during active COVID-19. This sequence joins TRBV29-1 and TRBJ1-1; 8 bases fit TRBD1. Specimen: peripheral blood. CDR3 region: CSVETGGNTEAFF. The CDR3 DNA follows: TGCAGCGTTGAAACAGGGGGGAACACTGAAGCTTTCTTT.